This T cell receptor (beta chain) was recovered during a study of regulatory and conventional T cells in RAG deficiency. Study findings and constraints: Shannon entropy fell and Simpson indices rose in RAG-deficient patients.

A note on this clone: Its antigen remains unidentified.

Blood CD4+ CD25-low CD127-high conventional T cells supplied the genomic DNA template. Produced via immunoSEQ multiplex PCR; TCRdb's table is partial and in-frame only. The table includes just over 30,000 clones, 90% to 97% detected once. Separately, the same data were catalogued under a study of regulatory T cells. That source reports: The PCR used 52 TRBV and 13 TRBJ primers.

Sequenced: CD25- CD4+ T cells sorted from blood. This sequence was found in a human donor in good health.

The CDR3 sequence: CASSLTGGVNTEAFF. The CDR3 nucleotides read TGTGCCAGCAGCTTGACAGGGGGAGTGAACACTGAAGCTTTCTTT. J is TRBJ1-1 and V is TRBV7-9, with 9 bases fitting TRBD1. J was trimmed by 0 bases and V by 3 bases; bases with no gene match: 2. Germline CDR1 and CDR2: SEHNR and FQNEAQ (reference sequence). The CDR3 covers 15 residues.